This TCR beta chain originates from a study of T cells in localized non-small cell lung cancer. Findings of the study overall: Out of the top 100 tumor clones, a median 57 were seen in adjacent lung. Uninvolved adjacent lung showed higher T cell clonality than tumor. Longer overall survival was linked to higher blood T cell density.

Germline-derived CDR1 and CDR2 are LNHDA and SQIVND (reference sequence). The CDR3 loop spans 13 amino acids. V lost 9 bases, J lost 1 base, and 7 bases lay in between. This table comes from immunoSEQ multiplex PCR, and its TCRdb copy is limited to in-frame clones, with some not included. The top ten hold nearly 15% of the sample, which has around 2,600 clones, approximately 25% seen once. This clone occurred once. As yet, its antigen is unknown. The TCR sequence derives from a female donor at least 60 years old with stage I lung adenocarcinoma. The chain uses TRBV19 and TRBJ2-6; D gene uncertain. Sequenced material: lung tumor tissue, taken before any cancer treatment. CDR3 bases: TGTGCCAGCGTTTTATCTGGGGCCAACGTCCTGACTTTC. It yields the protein CASVLSGANVLTF.